The 19 T cell receptor beta chains below come from one sample, sequenced in a study of blood T cell repertoires in COVID-19. The data were produced by immunoSEQ multiplex PCR, yet TCRdb's version contains in-frame clones alone and is incomplete. The sample lists 190,000 or so clones; 82% were seen once. The sample was PBMCs or T cells enriched from blood (not recorded which). Receptors originate from a man between 40 and 49 years old who had recovered from COVID-19.

The chain combines TRBV19 with TRBJ2-1; 16 nucleotides match TRBD2. Losses at the gene ends were 1 base for V and 14 bases for J; bases not matched to a gene: 8. CDR1 is LNHDA, CDR2 SQIVND, per germline (reference sequence). CDR3 length equals 16 residues. This CDR3 reads CASSIVGTSGRAQKFF. The CDR3 region has the DNA TGTGCCAGTAGTATAGTAGGGACTAGCGGGAGGGCTCAAAAGTTCTTC.

The V gene is TRBV7-6, the J gene TRBJ2-1; 9 nucleotides match TRBD2. Per germline, CDR1 SGHVS and CDR2 FNYEAQ. The CDR3 covers 16 residues. Unmatched junction bases numbered 9, after V lost 2 bases and J lost 7 bases. CDR3 sequence (DNA): TGTGCCAGCAGCTTATTCCTCGGACTAGCGTCGAATGAGCAGTTCTTC. Amino acid sequence: CASSLFLGLASNEQFF.

J is TRBJ2-1 and V is TRBV6-5; the match to TRBD2 covers 7 bases. Germline CDR1 and CDR2: MNHEY and SVGAGI. J gave up 10 bases and V 2 bases, and 11 bases lay outside the gene matches. The CDR3 length is 15 residues. The CDR3 bases are TGTGCCAGCAGTTACAGGGCGGGAGAGGGCATCGAGCAGTTCTTC. This encodes CASSYRAGEGIEQFF.

J is TRBJ1-2 and V is TRBV7-3; the D is unclear. This CDR3 has 15 amino acids. From germline, CDR1 is SGHTA and CDR2 FQGTGA. The ends were cut back, 2 bases at V and 4 bases at J, with 14 bases in the middle. Here the CDR3 reads CASSLGPTAPYGYTF. The CDR3 nucleotides read TGTGCCAGCAGCTTAGGCCCCACAGCCCCCTATGGCTACACCTTC.

The chain has TRBV18 and TRBJ1-2; D unclear. The CDR3 runs to 14 residues. The germline V gene has CDR1 KGHSH and CDR2 LQKENI. Trimming left V 3 bases short and J 8 bases short, with 16 bases between. CDR3 DNA sequence: TGTGCCAGCTCACCTACAGATCCCCGCCGGGGCTACACCTTC. Its protein product is CASSPTDPRRGYTF.

This chain uses TRBV30 with TRBJ1-3, with TRBD1 matching over 9 bases. From germline, CDR1 is GTSNPN and CDR2 SVGIG (reference sequence). The trim removed 8 bases at V and 2 bases at J, leaving 4 bases unmatched. CDR3 size: 13 residues. The CDR3 spells CAGDRGAGNTIYF. The CDR3 DNA is TGTGCCGGAGACAGGGGGGCTGGAAACACCATATATTTT.

This clone appeared once. This chain links TRBV6-6 with TRBJ1-1; 7 nucleotides agree with TRBD1. Germline lookup yields CDR1 MNHNY and CDR2 SVGAGI (reference sequence). The CDR3 loop spans 15 amino acids. Losses at the gene ends were 5 bases for V and 1 base for J; bases not matched to a gene: 7. The CDR3 is CASSNNDRENTEAFF. In nucleotides, the CDR3 is TGTGCCAGCAGTAATAATGACAGGGAGAACACTGAAGCTTTCTTT.

The V call is TRBV7-8, the J call TRBJ2-4; D gene ambiguous. Germline CDR1 is SGHVS and CDR2 is FQNEAQ. The V and J ends lost 5 bases and 5 bases respectively, with 10 bases between them. The CDR3 spans 13 residues. CDR3 nucleotides: TGTGCCAGCAGCAAAGACTGGGAAAACATTCAGTACTTC. It codes for CASSKDWENIQYF.

The V and J genes are TRBV7-9 and TRBJ1-4, with D uncertain. V lost 5 bases and J lost 5, with 12 bases in between. The germline V gene has CDR1 SEHNR and CDR2 FQNEAQ (reference sequence). This CDR3 spans 14 amino acids. CDR3 amino acids: CASSPRSDNEKLFF. In DNA, the CDR3 is TGTGCCAGCAGCCCGAGGAGCGACAATGAAAAACTGTTTTTT.

CDR3 nucleotides: TGTGCCAGCAGCTTAGAGGGACACCCGAACACTGAAGCTTTCTTT. Its protein is CASSLEGHPNTEAFF. The chain joins TRBV7-8 to TRBJ1-1; D possibly corresponds to TRBD1 (6 bases). The V gene's germline CDR1 is SGHVS and CDR2 FQNEAQ. CDR3 length: 15 residues. V lost 1 base and J lost 1, with 10 bases in between.

This clone was observed a single time. The chain uses TRBV19 and TRBJ1-2; no clear D. CDR1 LNHDA and CDR2 SQIVND come from the germline V gene (reference sequence). V was trimmed by 2 bases and J by 0 bases, leaving 13 bases between them. The CDR3 totals 16 residues. The CDR3 is CASSIRTEASNYGYTF. The CDR3 DNA is TGTGCCAGTAGTATAAGGACGGAGGCCTCTAACTATGGCTACACCTTC.

The V and J genes are TRBV15 and TRBJ2-1; 7 bases are shared with TRBD1. J lost 6 bases, V lost 3 bases, and 8 bases had no gene match. Germline V gene lookup returns CDR1 LNHNV and CDR2 YYDKDF (reference sequence). The CDR3 sequence is 15 residues long. CDR3 nucleotide sequence: TGTGCCACCAGCAGTTTTACAGGGGTGGGCAATGAGCAGTTCTTC. This translates into CATSSFTGVGNEQFF.

This chain links TRBV27 with TRBJ1-5; 7 bases align to TRBD1. Germline V lookup: CDR1 MNHEY, CDR2 SMNVEV (reference sequence). The CDR3 runs 14 residues. The V segment lost 6 bases and the J segment 2 bases; nucleotides outside the gene matches: 4. The CDR3 loop reads CASSPTGGNQPQHF. The CDR3 DNA is TGTGCCAGCAGCCCTACAGGGGGCAATCAGCCCCAGCATTTT.

Notes on this clone: The same CDR3 can be traced to other DNA sequences in this sample. V usage is TRBV7-8 and J usage is TRBJ2-5; 9 bases align to TRBD1. V shed 5 bases and J 5 bases; nucleotides not matched to a gene: 3. This CDR3 spans 13 amino acids. Germline CDR1 SGHVS, CDR2 FQNEAQ. The CDR3 DNA is TGTGCCAGCAGCCTCGACAGGGGGGAGACCCAGTACTTC. Protein product: CASSLDRGETQYF.

The gene calls are TRBV5-1 and TRBJ2-7; tentative D call: TRBD2 (5 bases). From germline, CDR1 is SGHRS and CDR2 YFSETQ. The CDR3 spans 13 residues. V lost 3 bases and J lost 2, with 9 bases in between. This CDR3 is CASSSSGTYEQYF. Here the CDR3 DNA reads TGCGCCAGCAGCTCATCCGGGACCTACGAGCAGTACTTC.

The chain has TRBV18 and TRBJ1-1; 10 bases are shared with TRBD1. The CDR3 covers 17 residues. CDR1 and CDR2 (germline): KGHSH, LQKENI. Unmatched junction bases numbered 13, after V lost 3 bases and J lost 6 bases. CDR3 sequence: CASSPRDRGPEQPEAFF. The CDR3 DNA reads as TGTGCCAGCTCACCTAGGGACAGGGGCCCGGAGCAACCTGAAGCTTTCTTT.

The chain links TRBV10-1 to TRBJ1-2, with TRBD1 identical over 7 bases. V lost 2 bases, J lost 4 bases, and 1 base stayed unmatched. The CDR3 length is 13 residues. Germline V gives CDR1 WNHNN, CDR2 SYGVQD (reference sequence). CDR3 coding DNA: TGCGCCAGCAGTGAGGGGGACAGCTATGGCTACACCTTC. This translates into CASSEGDSYGYTF.

The chain joins TRBV2 to TRBJ2-2; 7 bases are a match to TRBD1. Germline V gene lookup returns CDR1 SNHLY and CDR2 FYNNEI. Unmatched junction bases numbered 6, after V lost 6 bases and J lost 2 bases. This CDR3 is built from 15 residues. In DNA, the CDR3 is TGTGCCAGCAGACCGGGACAGAGAAACACCGGGGAGCTGTTTTTT. Protein: CASRPGQRNTGELFF.

The chain links TRBV9 to TRBJ1-3, with TRBD1 matching 7 bases. The CDR3 covers 15 residues. Germline lookup yields CDR1 SGDLS and CDR2 YYNGEE. V lost 5 bases, J lost 0 bases, and 5 bases stayed unmatched. The chain's CDR3 is CASSGQASSGNTIYF. The CDR3 DNA reads as TGTGCCAGCAGTGGACAGGCGAGCTCTGGAAACACCATATATTTT.